The present T cell receptor (beta chain) was sequenced within a study of T-cell memory formation after mild COVID-19. Comment on this clonotype: Its antigen is undetermined.

Study results and limitations: Cross-reactive memory seemingly joined, as some responding clones were found in pre-infection memory. Shrinking CD4+ clones were chiefly CM and EM; CD8+ ones were chiefly EMRA.

TCRdb analysed the 5' RACE reads with MiXCR anew, one entry per CDR3 protein. The profile shows a few hundred thousand distinct CDR3 sequences, around a sixth of them singletons. The V end was cut by 4 bases, the J end by 1 base, with 9 bases between. The CDR3 sequence is 14 residues long. CDR1 is SGHRS, CDR2 YFSETQ, per germline. This rearrangement joins TRBV5-1 to TRBJ1-5; D is perhaps TRBD1 (5 bases). The sequence came from a man aged 18 to 29 who had mild COVID-19 (a few samples of this study predate the infection). Cell type and time point are not known. Specimen: PBMCs or a T cell subset sorted from them (not recorded which). As DNA, the CDR3 is TGCGCCAGCAGCGATGGGGGAAGCAATCAGCCCCAGCATTTT. This translates into CASSDGGSNQPQHF.